The 2 T cell receptor beta chains presented below share a single source sample, sequenced in a study of vaccination and CD4 T cells after COVID-19. Indicated treatment: approximately 11-day PBMC culture with coronavirus spike peptide pools or control peptides (ViraFEST assay). These receptors' targets are unknown. Sequenced with the Oncomine TCR Beta short-read assay was DNA taken from cultured CD4+ T cells. A single record per CDR3 protein comes from TCRdb applying MiXCR to the PCR reads. The sample has approximately 4,100 distinct CDR3 sequences, 11% to 15% seen once. The specimen sequenced was CD4+ T cells from blood, cultured in vitro. The receptor set was obtained from a human donor who had recovered from COVID-19.

The chain employs TRBV9 and TRBJ2-5; 7 bases fit TRBD1. Germline CDR1 is SGDLS and CDR2 is YYNGEE. The CDR3 loop spans 14 amino acids. V shed 1 base, J shed 1 base, and the junction held 1 base outside the gene matches. CDR3 in amino acids: CASSVQGVQETQYF. CDR3 sequence (DNA): TGTGCCAGCAGCGTACAGGGGGTCCAAGAGACCCAGTACTTC.

This clonotype is labeled medium-sized. The chain uses TRBV12-3 or TRBV12-4 and TRBJ2-1; TRBD2 matches at 10 bases. CDR3 length: 13 residues. Trimming at V came to 6 bases and at J to 9 bases, leaving 5 bases not matched to a gene. The CDR3: CASSSSGGGEQFF. The DNA for the CDR3 is TGTGCCAGCAGCTCTAGCGGGGGCGGTGAGCAGTTCTTC.